These T cell receptor beta chains were read from a single sample in a study of control samples from healthy donors and cancer patients. TCRdb's copy holds only in-frame clones and misses some; the assay was immunoSEQ multiplex PCR. The data hold around 250,000 clones, with approximately 80% observed a single time. Input material: PBMCs. The source is a woman aged 55-69 years with lung cancer. The CDR3 runs from the conserved cysteine through the conserved F or W. Fields, in order: J gene, clone size, D gene, V gene, CDR3 DNA, CDR3 protein. A D gene is named only where the DNA matches it firmly. The listing skips clone size in some rows; elsewhere it reads once, few, many or a size class.

>TRBJ2-7|-|-|TRBV5-6
TGTGCCAGCAGCTTCGGAGTAGGGGAGTACTTC
CASSFGVGEYF
>TRBJ1-5|once|-|TRBV19
TGTGCCAGTAGTATGACAGGCAATCAGCCCCAGCATTTT
CASSMTGNQPQHF
>TRBJ1-6|-|-|TRBV6-6
TGTGCCAGCAGTCCGCCAAGGTCGGGGGGCTATTCACCCCTCCACTTT
CASSPPRSGGYSPLHF
>TRBJ2-5|few|-|TRBV5-4
TGTGCCAGCAGCGATCCGCGGGCACAAGAGACCCAGTACTTC
CASSDPRAQETQYF
>TRBJ1-1|once|TRBD1|TRBV27
TGTGCCAGCAGATTCGGGAGGACAGGGAACACTGAAGCTTTCTTT
CASRFGRTGNTEAFF
>TRBJ1-6|-|-|TRBV5-4
TGTGCCAGCAGCTTGAGAGGGAGAGGCCCTTCACCCCTCCACTTT
CASSLRGRGPSPLHF
>TRBJ1-4|-|-|TRBV19
TGTGCCAGTAGCATCGGGACACCTCATGAAAAACTGTTTTTT
CASSIGTPHEKLFF
>TRBJ2-7|-|-|TRBV5-1
TGCGCCAGCAGCTCCCAACCGGGGCAATCGGGCGAGCAGTACTTC
CASSSQPGQSGEQYF
>TRBJ1-1|few|-|TRBV24-1
TGTGCCACCAGTGGTTTACCAGAGAACACTGAAGCTTTCTTT
CATSGLPENTEAFF
>TRBJ1-2|-|-|TRBV5-5
TGTGCCAGCAGCCAGTCCCTTTCTAACTATGGCTACACCTTC
CASSQSLSNYGYTF
>TRBJ1-1|-|-|TRBV6-4
TGTGCCAGCAGTGACTCTGACACAGTGAACACTGAAGCTTTCTTT
CASSDSDTVNTEAFF
>TRBJ2-3|-|-|TRBV5-1
TGCGCCAGCAGCTTGGAACAGGCGGGAGATACGCAGTATTTT
CASSLEQAGDTQYF
>TRBJ2-7|-|TRBD1|TRBV6-5
TGTGCCAGCCAACGGACAGGGGGACCCTACGAGCAGTACTTC
CASQRTGGPYEQYF
>TRBJ2-2|-|-|TRBV7-3
TGTGCCAGCAGCTCCGGGACATTCACCGGGGAGCTGTTTTTT
CASSSGTFTGELFF
>TRBJ1-2|-|-|TRBV6-1
TGTGCCAGCAGTGACGCGGGGGCTAACTATGGCTACACCTTC
CASSDAGANYGYTF
>TRBJ2-1|-|TRBD1|TRBV2
TGTGCCAGCAGTGAAAGGGGGCGAAGCTCCTACAATGAGCAGTTCTTC
CASSERGRSSYNEQFF
>TRBJ2-2|-|-|TRBV20-1
TGCAGTGCAGCTCAGCCACCGGTGATGTTTTTT
CSAAQPPVMFF
>TRBJ2-3|-|-|TRBV5-4
TGTGCCAGCAGAACACAGGGAGGAGATACGCAGTATTTT
CASRTQGGDTQYF
>TRBJ2-1|few|TRBD2|TRBV18
TGTGCCAGCTCACCCCCGGGACTAGCGGTAAGCTCCTACAATGAGCAGTTCTTC
CASSPPGLAVSSYNEQFF
>TRBJ2-1|once|-|TRBV4-1
TGCGCCAGCAGTCAAGATCTCTCACGACCCTCCTACAATGAGCAGTTCTTC
CASSQDLSRPSYNEQFF